This TCR beta chain was sequenced during a study of blood T cells in healthy people across ages. Germline V gene data show CDR1 as DFQATT and CDR2 as SNEGSKA (reference sequence). The CDR3 runs 16 residues. The V gene lost 0 bases and the J gene lost 5 bases, with 19 bases spanning the gap. Next came a second PCR, run for about 7 to 12 cycles, which used a sample-barcoded 5' primer along with a J-beta primer mix. Every cDNA molecule bore a tag from a template-switch adaptor containing 12 random nucleotides. MiXCR, run by TCRdb on the 5' RACE reads, gives a single entry per CDR3 protein. The sample holds approximately 670,000 distinct CDR3 sequences, around 43% seen once.

This rearrangement joins TRBV20-1 to TRBJ2-5; D might be TRBD1 (5 bases). This receptor was taken from a man older than 75 in good health. Sequenced input: blood. CDR3 in DNA: TGCAGTGCTAGAGATCGGAACAGGACGACGAGGGAGACCCAGTACTTC. It codes for CSARDRNRTTRETQYF.